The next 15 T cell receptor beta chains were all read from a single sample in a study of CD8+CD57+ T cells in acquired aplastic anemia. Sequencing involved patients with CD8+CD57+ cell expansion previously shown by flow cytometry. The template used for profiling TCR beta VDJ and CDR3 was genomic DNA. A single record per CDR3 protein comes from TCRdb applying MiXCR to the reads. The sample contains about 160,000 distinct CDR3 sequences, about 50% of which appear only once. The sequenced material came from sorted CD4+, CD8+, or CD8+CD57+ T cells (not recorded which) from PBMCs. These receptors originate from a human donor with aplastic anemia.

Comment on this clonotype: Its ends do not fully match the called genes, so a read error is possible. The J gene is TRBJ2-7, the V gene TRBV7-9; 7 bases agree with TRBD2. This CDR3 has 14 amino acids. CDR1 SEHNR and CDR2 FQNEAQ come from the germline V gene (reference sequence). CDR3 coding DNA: TGTGCCAACAGCCCGCCGGGGACTACATACGAGCAGTACTTC. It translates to CANSPPGTTYEQYF.

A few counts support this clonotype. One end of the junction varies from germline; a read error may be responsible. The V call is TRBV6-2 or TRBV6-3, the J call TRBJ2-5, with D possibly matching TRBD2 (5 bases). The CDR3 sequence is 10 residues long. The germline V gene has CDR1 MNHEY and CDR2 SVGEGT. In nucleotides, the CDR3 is TGTGCCAGCAGTTATGAGGGCCGGATCTTC. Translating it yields CASSYEGRIF.

The chain's CDR3 is CATSRPGGGEQYF. CDR3 DNA sequence: TGTGCCACCAGTAGACCGGGGGGCGGTGAGCAGTACTTC. This rearrangement joins TRBV24-1 to TRBJ2-7; tentatively, D is TRBD2 (7 bases). The V end was cut by 6 bases, the J end by 7 bases, with 15 bases between. This CDR3 has 13 amino acids. Germline V lookup: CDR1 KGHDR, CDR2 SFDVKD.

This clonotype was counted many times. The CDR3 spells CSAREGQGGRDIQYF. The CDR3 coding sequence is TGCAGTGCCAGGGAGGGACAGGGTGGTAGAGACATTCAGTACTTC. This chain links TRBV20-1 with TRBJ2-4; 9 bases fit TRBD1. The CDR3 loop spans 15 amino acids. The germline V gene encodes CDR1 DFQATT and CDR2 SNEGSKA (reference sequence). V lost 6 bases and J lost 8; bases outside the gene matches: 14.

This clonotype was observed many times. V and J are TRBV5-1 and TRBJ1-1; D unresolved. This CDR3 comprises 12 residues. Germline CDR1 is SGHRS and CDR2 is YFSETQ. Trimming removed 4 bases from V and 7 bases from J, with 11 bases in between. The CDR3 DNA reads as TGCGCCAGCAGCCCAAACACCTTTGAAGCTTTCTTT. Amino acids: CASSPNTFEAFF.

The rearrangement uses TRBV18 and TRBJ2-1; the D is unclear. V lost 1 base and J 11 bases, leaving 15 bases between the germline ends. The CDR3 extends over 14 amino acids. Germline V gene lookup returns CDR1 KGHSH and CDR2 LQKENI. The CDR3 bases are TGTGCCAGCTCACCACAGTCAGGAACAATGAAGCAGTTCTTC. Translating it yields CASSPQSGTMKQFF.

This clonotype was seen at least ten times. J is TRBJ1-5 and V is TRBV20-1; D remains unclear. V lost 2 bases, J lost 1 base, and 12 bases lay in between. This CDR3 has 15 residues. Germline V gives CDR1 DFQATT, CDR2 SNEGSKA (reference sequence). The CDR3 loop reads CSARTEESSNQPQHF. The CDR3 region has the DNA TGCAGTGCTAGAACGGAAGAATCCAGCAATCAGCCCCAGCATTTT.

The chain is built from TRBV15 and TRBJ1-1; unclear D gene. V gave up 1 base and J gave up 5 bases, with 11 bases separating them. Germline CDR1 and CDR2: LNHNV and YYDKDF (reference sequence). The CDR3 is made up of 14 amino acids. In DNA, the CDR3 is TGTGCCACCAGCAGAGGTATTACGTGGACTGAAGCTTTCTTT. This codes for CATSRGITWTEAFF.

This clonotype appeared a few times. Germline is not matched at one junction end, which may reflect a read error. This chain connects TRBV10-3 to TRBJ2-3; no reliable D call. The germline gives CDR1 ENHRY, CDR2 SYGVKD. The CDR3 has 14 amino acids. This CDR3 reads CASSVGSGVDTQYF. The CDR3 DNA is TGTGCCAGCAGTGTGGGCTCAGGTGTGGATACGCAGTATTTT.

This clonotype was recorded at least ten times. For the CDR3, the DNA is TGTGCCAGCAGCGACGGGGACTATGGCTACACCTTC. Translated: CASSDGDYGYTF. The J gene is TRBJ1-2, the V gene TRBV9; D gene unclear. The CDR3 length is 12 residues. CDR1 is SGDLS and CDR2 is YYNGEE in the germline V gene. V was pared by 3 bases and J by 3 bases, with 6 bases between. Drawing the rest from reference TRBV9 and TRBJ1-2, the complete variable domain is DSGVTQTPKHLITATGQRVTLRCSPRSGDLSVYWYQQSLDQGLQFLIQYYNGEERAKGNILERFSAQQFPDLHSELNLSSLELGDSALYFCASSDGDYGYTFGSGTRLTVV.

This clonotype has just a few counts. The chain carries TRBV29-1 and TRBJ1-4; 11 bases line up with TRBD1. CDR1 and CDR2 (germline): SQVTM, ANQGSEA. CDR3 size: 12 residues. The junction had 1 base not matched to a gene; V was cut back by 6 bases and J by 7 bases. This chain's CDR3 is CSVGQGGEKLFF. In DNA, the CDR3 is TGCAGCGTGGGACAGGGGGGTGAAAAACTGTTTTTT.

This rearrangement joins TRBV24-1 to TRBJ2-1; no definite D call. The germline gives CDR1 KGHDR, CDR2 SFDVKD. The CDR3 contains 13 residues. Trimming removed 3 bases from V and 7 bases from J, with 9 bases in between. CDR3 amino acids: CATSDTDRNEQFF. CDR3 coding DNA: TGTGCCACCAGTGATACGGACCGAAATGAGCAGTTCTTC.

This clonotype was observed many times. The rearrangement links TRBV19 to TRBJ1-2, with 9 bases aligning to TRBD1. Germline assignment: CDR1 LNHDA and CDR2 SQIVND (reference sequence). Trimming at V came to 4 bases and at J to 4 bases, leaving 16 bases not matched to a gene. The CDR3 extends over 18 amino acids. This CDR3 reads CASSNGALAGTGIYGYTF. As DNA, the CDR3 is TGTGCCAGTAGTAACGGGGCCCTGGCCGGGACAGGGATCTATGGCTACACCTTC.

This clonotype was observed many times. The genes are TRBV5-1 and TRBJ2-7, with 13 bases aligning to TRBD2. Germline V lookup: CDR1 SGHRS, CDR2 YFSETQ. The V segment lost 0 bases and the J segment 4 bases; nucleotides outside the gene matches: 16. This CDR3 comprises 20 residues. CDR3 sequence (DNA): TGCGCCAGCAGCTTGGCCCCCCGCACTAGCGGACTAGCGGGAGTTTACGAGCAGTACTTC. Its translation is CASSLAPRTSGLAGVYEQYF.

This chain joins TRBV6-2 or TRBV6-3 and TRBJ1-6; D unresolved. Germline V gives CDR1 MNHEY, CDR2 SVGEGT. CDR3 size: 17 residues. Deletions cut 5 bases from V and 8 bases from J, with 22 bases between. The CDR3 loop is CASSTNDARTYDSPLHF. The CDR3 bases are TGTGCCAGCAGTACAAACGACGCCCGAACATACGATTCACCCCTCCACTTT.